Below, one T cell receptor (beta chain) is given with its context. The protocol was immunoSEQ multiplex PCR, while the TCRdb copy is restricted to in-frame clones and leaves out a portion. The sample includes roughly 80,000 clones, approximately 88% seen only once; the top ten take around 7.3%. Germline loops: CDR1 SGHTA, CDR2 FQGTGA. This CDR3 comprises 16 residues. Trimming at V came to 0 bases and at J to 4 bases, leaving 5 bases not matched to a gene. This sample was included in a study of blood T cell repertoires in COVID-19. The sequenced sample was peripheral blood. The chain has TRBV7-3 and TRBJ2-5, with 10 bases identical to TRBD2. This receptor was identified in a woman at least 80 years old with acute or convalescent COVID-19. The CDR3 is CASSLTASGSGETQYF. Written as DNA, the CDR3 is TGTGCCAGCAGCTTAACGGCTAGCGGGAGTGGAGAGACCCAGTACTTC.